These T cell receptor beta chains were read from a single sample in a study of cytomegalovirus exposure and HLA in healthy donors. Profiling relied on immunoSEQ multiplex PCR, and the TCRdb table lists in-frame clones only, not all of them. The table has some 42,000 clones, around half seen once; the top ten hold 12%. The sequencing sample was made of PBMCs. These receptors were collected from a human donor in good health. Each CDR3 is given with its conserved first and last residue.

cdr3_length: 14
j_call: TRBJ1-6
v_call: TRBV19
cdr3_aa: CASSMAGVDSPLHF

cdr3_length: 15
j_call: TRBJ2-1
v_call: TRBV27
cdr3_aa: CASSRDRSSYNEQFF

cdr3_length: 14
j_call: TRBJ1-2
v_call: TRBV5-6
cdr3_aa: CASSREAGVSGYTF

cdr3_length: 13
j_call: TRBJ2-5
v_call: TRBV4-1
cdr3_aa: CASGRSQGEEQYF

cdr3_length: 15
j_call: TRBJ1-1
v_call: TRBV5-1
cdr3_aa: CASSLQGQANTEAFF

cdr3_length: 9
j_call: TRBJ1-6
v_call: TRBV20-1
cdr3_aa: CSASSPLHF

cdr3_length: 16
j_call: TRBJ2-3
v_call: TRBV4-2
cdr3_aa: CASSQDLAGGPDTQYF

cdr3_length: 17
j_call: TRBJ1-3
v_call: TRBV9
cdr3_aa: CASSPSTTGTSGNTIYF

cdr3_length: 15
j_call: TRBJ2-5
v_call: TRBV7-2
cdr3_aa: CASSSTSGGAGTQYF

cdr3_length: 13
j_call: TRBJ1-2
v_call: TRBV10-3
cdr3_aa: CAISDPGGYGYTF

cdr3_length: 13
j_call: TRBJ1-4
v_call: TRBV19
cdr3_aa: CATEGQLNEKLFF

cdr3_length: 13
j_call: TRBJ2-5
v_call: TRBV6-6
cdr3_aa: CASSGGDQETQYF

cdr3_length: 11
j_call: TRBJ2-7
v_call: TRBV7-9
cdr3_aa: CASSSYYEQYF

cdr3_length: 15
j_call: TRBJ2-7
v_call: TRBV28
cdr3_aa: CASTDGTSSRYEQYF

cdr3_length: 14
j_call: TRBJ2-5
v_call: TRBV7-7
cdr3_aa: CASSPSRQGETQYF

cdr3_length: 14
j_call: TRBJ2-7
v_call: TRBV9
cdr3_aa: CASSGSGGDYEQYF

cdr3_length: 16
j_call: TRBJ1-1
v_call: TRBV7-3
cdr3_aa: CASSLKGGGGNTEAFF